A selection of T cell receptor beta chains follows, all from one sample in a study of cytomegalovirus exposure and HLA in healthy donors. Clones were read by immunoSEQ multiplex PCR, and TCRdb kept only the in-frame ones, dropping some. The data contain approximately 200,000 clones, about 89% of them singletons. Source material: PBMCs. These receptors all come from a woman between 18 and 29 years old in good health and CMV-seronegative. Each CDR3 is given with its conserved first and last residue. The D gene is left open where the match is weak. For some rows the clone size is stated as once, few or many, or as a class when expanded; others skip it.

D gene	clone size	V gene	J gene	CDR3 DNA	CDR3 protein
-	-	TRBV20-1	TRBJ1-4	TGCAGTGCCCAACTAGGGGAAAAACTGTTTTTT	CSAQLGEKLFF
-	-	TRBV29-1	TRBJ2-5	TGCAGCGCGGCAACAGGGTCAGAGACCCAGTACTTC	CSAATGSETQYF
-	-	TRBV5-1	TRBJ2-1	TGCGCCAGCAGCTTCGACAGCACCGCCAATGAGCAGTTCTTC	CASSFDSTANEQFF
TRBD2	-	TRBV6-5	TRBJ2-5	TGTGCCAGCAGCGCAAGCGGGAGGGTGAAGACCCAGTACTTC	CASSASGRVKTQYF
-	few	TRBV7-6	TRBJ1-2	TGTGCCAGCAGCTTAATGAGGGACACCAACTATGGCTACACCTTC	CASSLMRDTNYGYTF
-	-	TRBV5-6	TRBJ2-5	TGTGCCAGCAGCTTGGTTAGCGTTCTCGTCGGGGAGACCCAGTACTTC	CASSLVSVLVGETQYF
TRBD1	-	TRBV5-1	TRBJ1-1	TGCGCCTACAGGTCCGGGACAGGGGTTATTGAAGCTTTCTTT	CAYRSGTGVIEAFF
-	-	TRBV28	TRBJ1-1	TGTGCCAGCAGCTCCCATAGCACCATGAACACTGAAGCTTTCTTT	CASSSHSTMNTEAFF
-	-	TRBV5-1	TRBJ1-1	TGCGCCAGCAGCTCCACATTGGTGAACACTGAAGCTTTCTTT	CASSSTLVNTEAFF
-	few	TRBV28	TRBJ1-5	TGTGCCAGCAGTGCAGGCCGAAGGGGGGGTCATCAGCCCCAGCATTTT	CASSAGRRGGHQPQHF
TRBD2	once	TRBV29-1	TRBJ2-1	TGCAGCGTTGAAGGACAGACTAGCGGGAGATGGTCCTACAATGAGCAGTTCTTC	CSVEGQTSGRWSYNEQFF
TRBD1	-	TRBV15	TRBJ1-5	TGTGCCACCAGCAGAGATCTAGGCGGGACAGGGGGCCAGCCCCAGCATTTT	CATSRDLGGTGGQPQHF
TRBD1	-	TRBV19	TRBJ2-1	TGTGCCAGTAGTGCGACAGGGGGCAATGAGCAGTTCTTC	CASSATGGNEQFF
TRBD1	-	TRBV4-1	TRBJ1-1	TGCGCCAGCAGCCACCCGGGACAGAGGAACACTGAAGCTTTCTTT	CASSHPGQRNTEAFF
-	-	TRBV19	TRBJ1-5	TGTGCCAGTAGTATGACAGATTATAGCAATCAGCCCCAGCATTTT	CASSMTDYSNQPQHF
TRBD2	few	TRBV7-3	TRBJ2-7	TGTGCCAGCAGCCTTGCGGGAGGGCGTGAGCAGTACTTC	CASSLAGGREQYF
-	-	TRBV13	TRBJ2-3	TGTGCCAGCAGCCGGGGCGGGAACACAGATACGCAGTATTTT	CASSRGGNTDTQYF
-	few	TRBV11-3	TRBJ1-1	TGTGCCAGCAGCTTTCAGGGTCCTGAAGCTTTCTTT	CASSFQGPEAFF
-	-	TRBV27	TRBJ2-2	TGTGCCAGCAGTTTAATCGGGAGTGGGACCGGGGAGCTGTTTTTT	CASSLIGSGTGELFF
TRBD2	-	TRBV9	TRBJ2-1	TGTGCCAGCAGCGTAGGGCTTTGGGGACTAGAGGACAACAATGAGCAGTTCTTC	CASSVGLWGLEDNNEQFF
TRBD2	-	TRBV5-4	TRBJ2-1	TGTGCCAGCAGCTTGGCCGGACTAGCGGGAGGGAGGGGAGGTGAGCAGTTCTTC	CASSLAGLAGGRGGEQFF
TRBD2	-	TRBV6-6	TRBJ2-7	TGTGCCAGCAGTTACCGGGGGGGGCCCTACGAGCAGTACTTC	CASSYRGGPYEQYF
-	-	TRBV15	TRBJ2-2	TGTGCCACCAGCAGAGATTATACCGGGGTGAACACCGGGGAGCTGTTTTTT	CATSRDYTGVNTGELFF